One and the same sample provided the 21 T cell receptor beta chains below, sequenced in a study of blood T cells in healthy people across ages. A second PCR of 7 to 11 cycles used a sample-barcoded 5' primer and a J-beta primer mix. TCRdb analysed the 5' RACE reads with MiXCR anew, one entry per CDR3 protein. The sample shows 920,000 or so distinct CDR3 sequences, 40% to 45% of them seen only once. Sequenced material: blood. The receptor set was obtained from a woman aged 55-69 years in good health.

V usage is TRBV25-1 and J usage is TRBJ2-3; D not resolved. Germline-derived CDR1 and CDR2 are MGHDK and SYGVNS. Trimming left V 6 bases short and J 7 bases short, with 5 bases between. CDR3 length equals 10 residues. The CDR3 DNA reads TGTGCCAGCAGGGCGAATACGCAGTATTTT. Translated, it gives CASRANTQYF.

The V and J genes are TRBV27 and TRBJ2-1, with D hard to call. Trimming stripped 10 bases from V and 6 bases from J, with 10 bases between. The CDR3 covers 11 residues. From germline, CDR1 is MNHEY and CDR2 SMNVEV (reference sequence). CDR3 coding DNA: TGTGCCACACAATTCCTCAATGAGCAGTTCTTC. Its translation is CATQFLNEQFF.

V is TRBV2 and J is TRBJ2-3, with D possibly matching TRBD2 (5 bases). The CDR3 is 14 residues long. V was cut by 3 bases and J by 3 bases, with 10 bases left in between. Germline V gene lookup returns CDR1 SNHLY and CDR2 FYNNEI. CDR3 amino acids: CASSDVEETDTQYF. The CDR3 nucleotides read TGTGCCAGCAGTGATGTGGAGGAAACAGATACGCAGTATTTT.

The J gene is TRBJ2-2, the V gene TRBV3-1; possibly TRBD2 for D (6 bases). Deletions cut 4 bases from V and 12 bases from J, with 9 bases between. CDR3 length equals 11 residues. Per the germline V gene, CDR1 is LGHDT and CDR2 is YNNKEL (reference sequence). The CDR3 DNA reads TGTGCCAGCAGCCGGGGACTCCAGCTGTTTTTT. This encodes CASSRGLQLFF.

The genes are TRBV20-1 and TRBJ2-7; D gene unclear. Trimming removed 5 bases at V and 0 bases at J, with 8 bases between. This CDR3 is 12 amino acids long. CDR1 DFQATT and CDR2 SNEGSKA come from the germline V gene (reference sequence). CDR3 protein: CSAPRSSYEQYF. The DNA for the CDR3 is TGCAGTGCTCCCCGAAGCTCCTACGAGCAGTACTTC.

The gene calls are TRBV27 and TRBJ2-3, with 10 bases matching TRBD1. This CDR3 is built from 20 residues. Germline CDR1 and CDR2: MNHEY and SMNVEV (reference sequence). J lost 3 bases, V lost 4 bases, and 19 bases had no gene match. The CDR3 bases are TGTGCCAGCAGTTCCAGCCCTAGGGACAGGGGCAGTTCACGGACAGATACGCAGTATTTT. Protein: CASSSSPRDRGSSRTDTQYF.

The genes are TRBV6-6 and TRBJ2-5; 8 nucleotides match TRBD1. The J call may be faulty, since TRBJ2-7 better matches the DNA end. CDR1 and CDR2 (germline): MNHNY, SVGAGI (reference sequence). The CDR3 covers 16 residues. CDR3 in amino acids: CASSYGAGQGHYEQYF. DNA of the CDR3: TGTGCCAGCAGTTACGGCGCTGGACAGGGCCATTACGAGCAGTACTTC.

The rearrangement uses TRBV9 and TRBJ2-3; 7 bases match TRBD2. CDR1 and CDR2 (germline): SGDLS, YYNGEE. The CDR3 is 17 amino acids. With 4 bases clipped from V and 4 bases from J, the junction kept 15 bases outside the gene matches. CDR3 coding DNA: TGTGCCAGCAGCAACCACATAAGCAGGGAGGGAGCAGATACGCAGTATTTT. Amino acid sequence: CASSNHISREGADTQYF.

This clonotype came up a few times. At one boundary the junction diverges from the germline segment, which might be a read error. The chain is built from TRBV29-1 and TRBJ2-7; 8 nucleotides agree with TRBD1. This CDR3 region has 14 residues. CDR1 SQVTM and CDR2 ANQGSEA come from the germline V gene. Here the CDR3 DNA reads TGCAGCGTCCGGGACAGGAGGAACGCCTACGGGCAGTACTTC. Residues: CSVRDRRNAYGQYF.

The rearrangement uses TRBV29-1 and TRBJ2-7; the D is unclear. The DNA end favors TRBJ2-5, so the J call may be wrong. The CDR3 covers 11 residues. Germline CDR1 and CDR2: SQVTM and ANQGSEA. CDR3 loop: CSVRASETQYF. DNA for the CDR3: TGCAGCGTTAGGGCATCTGAGACCCAGTACTTC.

The chain is built from TRBV28 and TRBJ2-1; TRBD1 or TRBD2 may be the D gene (6 bases each). The germline gives CDR1 MDHEN, CDR2 SYDVKM. The V end lost 7 bases, the J end lost 4 bases, and 14 bases lay between the germline ends. The CDR3 consists of 14 residues. The CDR3 bases are TGTGCCAGCATCGGGGGCCCACGTTACAATGAGCAGTTCTTC. Protein product: CASIGGPRYNEQFF.

The chain couples TRBV6-1 to TRBJ2-4; TRBD1 might be the D (6 bases). Germline CDR1 MNHNS, CDR2 SASEGT. V was clipped by 8 bases and J by 6 bases, with 17 bases between them. The CDR3 loop spans 14 amino acids. CDR3 residues: CASYPTGSGNIQYF. The CDR3 DNA reads TGTGCCAGCTACCCAACAGGGTCCGGAAACATTCAGTACTTC.

This clonotype has ten or more counts. V gene TRBV7-8 combines with J gene TRBJ2-7; D uncertain. The CDR3 runs 12 residues. Germline values: CDR1 SGHVS, CDR2 FQNEAQ. V was cut by 5 bases and J by 1 base, with 6 bases left in between. The CDR3 is CASSTHSYEQYF. CDR3 DNA: TGTGCCAGCAGCACACATTCCTACGAGCAGTACTTC.

This clonotype was counted between two and nine times. The V call is TRBV5-1, the J call TRBJ2-6; maybe TRBD1 (6 bases). Germline V CDR1 and CDR2: SGHRS, YFSETQ. V lost 1 base and J 1 base, leaving 12 bases between the germline ends. The CDR3 spans 17 residues. CDR3 sequence (DNA): TGCGCCAGCAGCTTGCAGGGGATCGGATCTGGGGCCAACGTCCTGACTTTC. Protein sequence: CASSLQGIGSGANVLTF.

The V gene is TRBV7-9, the J gene TRBJ2-5; TRBD2 matches 11 bases. In germline, CDR1 is SEHNR, CDR2 FQNEAQ (reference sequence). This CDR3 comprises 16 residues. The V gene end was trimmed by 3 bases and the J gene end by 11 bases; junction bases not matched to a gene: 14. The CDR3 spells CASSFEGLADYNEQYF. CDR3 DNA: TGTGCCAGCAGCTTTGAGGGACTAGCGGACTACAATGAGCAGTACTTC.

The gene calls are TRBV5-1 and TRBJ1-5, with a possible D match to TRBD1 (5 bases). The germline V gene has CDR1 SGHRS and CDR2 YFSETQ. Trimming left V 2 bases short and J 5 bases short, with 14 bases between. There are 15 residues in the CDR3. The CDR3 spells CASSFSGTADQPQHF. The DNA for the CDR3 is TGCGCCAGCAGCTTCTCTGGGACGGCGGATCAGCCCCAGCATTTT.

This chain uses TRBV10-3 with TRBJ2-1; D gene ambiguous. The CDR3 covers 14 residues. The V gene's germline CDR1 is ENHRY and CDR2 SYGVKD. The V and J ends lost 4 bases and 5 bases respectively, with 12 bases between them. The CDR3, as DNA: TGTGCCATCAGTGCAAAGGTGTTAGACAATGAGCAGTTCTTC. As protein: CAISAKVLDNEQFF.

Regarding this clonotype: At one boundary the junction diverges from the germline segment, which might be a read error. The chain employs TRBV12-3 or TRBV12-4 and TRBJ2-1; D may be TRBD1 or TRBD2 (5 bases each). CDR3 size: 12 residues. CDR3: CASSLRGNERFF. The CDR3 bases are TGTGCCAGCAGCCTTCGGGGCAATGAGCGGTTCTTC.

This clonotype was observed a few times. This chain joins TRBV27 and TRBJ2-7; 8 bases match TRBD2. The CDR3 is 18 residues long. The germline V gene encodes CDR1 MNHEY and CDR2 SMNVEV (reference sequence). Trimming at V came to 5 bases and at J to 4 bases, leaving 19 bases not matched to a gene. The CDR3 is CASSPWGGAPSGLYEQYF. CDR3 in DNA: TGTGCCAGCAGTCCTTGGGGGGGGGCCCCTAGCGGGCTTTACGAGCAGTACTTC.

This clonotype has a count of ten or more. This chain links TRBV28 with TRBJ1-2; D uncertain. V gave up 2 bases and J gave up 2 bases, with 3 bases separating them. The V gene's germline CDR1 is MDHEN and CDR2 SYDVKM. This CDR3 has 12 residues. The CDR3 DNA reads as TGTGCCAGCAGTTTAAGGAACTATGGCTACACCTTC. Protein: CASSLRNYGYTF.

Concerning this clonotype: At one end, the junction sequence differs from germline, possibly due to a read error. CDR3 DNA: TGTGTCACCAGCGGATACAGGGAAGGAGGGGAAAAACTGTTTTTT. The encoded protein is CVTSGYREGGEKLFF. The chain carries TRBV15 and TRBJ1-4; D is perhaps TRBD1 (6 bases). The germline CDR1 and CDR2 sequences are LNHNV and YYDKDF (reference sequence). There are 15 residues in the CDR3.